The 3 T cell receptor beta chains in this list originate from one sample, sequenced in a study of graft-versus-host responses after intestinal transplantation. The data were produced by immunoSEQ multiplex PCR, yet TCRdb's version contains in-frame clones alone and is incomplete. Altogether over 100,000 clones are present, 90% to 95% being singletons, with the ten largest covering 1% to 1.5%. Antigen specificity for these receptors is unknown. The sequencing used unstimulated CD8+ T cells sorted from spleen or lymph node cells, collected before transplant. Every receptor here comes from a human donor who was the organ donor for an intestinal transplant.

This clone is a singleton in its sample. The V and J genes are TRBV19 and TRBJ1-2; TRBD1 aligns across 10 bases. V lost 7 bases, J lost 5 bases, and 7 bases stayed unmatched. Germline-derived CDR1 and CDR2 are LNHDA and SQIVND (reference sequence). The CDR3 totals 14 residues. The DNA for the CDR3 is TGTGCCAGTACCGGGACAGGGGATTATTATGGCTACACCTTC. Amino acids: CASTGTGDYYGYTF. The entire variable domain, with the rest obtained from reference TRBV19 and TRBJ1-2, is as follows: DGGITQSPKYLFRKEGQNVTLSCEQNLNHDAMYWYRQDPGQGLRLIYYSQIVNDFQKGDIAEGYSVSREKKESFPLTVTSAQKNPTAFYLCASTGTGDYYGYTFGSGTRLTVV.

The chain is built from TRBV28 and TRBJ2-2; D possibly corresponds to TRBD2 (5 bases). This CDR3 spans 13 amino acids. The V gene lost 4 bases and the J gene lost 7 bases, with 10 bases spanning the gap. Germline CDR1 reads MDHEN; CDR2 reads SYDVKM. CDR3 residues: CASSWTEVGELFF. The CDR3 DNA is TGTGCCAGCAGTTGGACGGAGGTCGGGGAGCTGTTTTTT.

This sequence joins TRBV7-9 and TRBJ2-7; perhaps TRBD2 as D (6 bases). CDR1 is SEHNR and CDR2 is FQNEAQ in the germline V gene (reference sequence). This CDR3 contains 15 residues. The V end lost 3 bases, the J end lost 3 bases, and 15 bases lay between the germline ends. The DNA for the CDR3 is TGTGCCAGCAGCTTTGCGGGACTCACTTACTACGAGCAGTACTTC. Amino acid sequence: CASSFAGLTYYEQYF.